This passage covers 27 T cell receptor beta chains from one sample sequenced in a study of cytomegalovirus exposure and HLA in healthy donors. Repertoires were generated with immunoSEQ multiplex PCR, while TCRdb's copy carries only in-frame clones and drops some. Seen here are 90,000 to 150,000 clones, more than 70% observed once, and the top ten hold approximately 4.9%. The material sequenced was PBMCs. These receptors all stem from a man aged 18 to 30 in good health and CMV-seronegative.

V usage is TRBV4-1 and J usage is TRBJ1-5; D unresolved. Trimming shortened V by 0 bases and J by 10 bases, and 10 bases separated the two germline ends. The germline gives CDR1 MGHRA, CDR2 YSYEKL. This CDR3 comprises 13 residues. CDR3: CASSQDLVFPQHF. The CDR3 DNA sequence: TGCGCCAGCAGCCAAGATCTAGTCTTCCCCCAGCATTTT.

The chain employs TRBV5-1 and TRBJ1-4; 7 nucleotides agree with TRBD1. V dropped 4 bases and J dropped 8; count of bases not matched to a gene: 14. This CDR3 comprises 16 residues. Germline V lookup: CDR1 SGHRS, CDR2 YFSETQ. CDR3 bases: TGCGCCAGCAGCCGACAGACTAACAGGGGAAGAGAAAAACTGTTTTTT. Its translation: CASSRQTNRGREKLFF.

The CDR3 region has the DNA TGTGCCAGCAGTGAGGCCCAGACAGGCTACCAAGAGACCCAGTACTTC. It specifies CASSEAQTGYQETQYF. The rearrangement links TRBV6-1 to TRBJ2-5, with D perhaps TRBD1 (6 bases). Germline V CDR1 and CDR2: MNHNS, SASEGT. With 3 bases removed from V and 0 bases from J, the gap between germline ends came to 14 bases. The CDR3 length is 16 residues.

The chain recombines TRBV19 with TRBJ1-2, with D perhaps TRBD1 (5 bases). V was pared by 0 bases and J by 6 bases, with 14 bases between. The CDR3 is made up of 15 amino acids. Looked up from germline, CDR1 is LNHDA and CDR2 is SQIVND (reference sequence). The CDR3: CASSIDGGDGNGYTF. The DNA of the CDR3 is TGTGCCAGTAGTATAGACGGGGGGGACGGTAATGGCTACACCTTC.

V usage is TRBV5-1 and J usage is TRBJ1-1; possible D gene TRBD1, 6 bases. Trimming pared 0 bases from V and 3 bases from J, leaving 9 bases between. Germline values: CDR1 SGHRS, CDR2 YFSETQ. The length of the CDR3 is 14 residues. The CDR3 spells CASSLGGQHTEAFF. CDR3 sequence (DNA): TGCGCCAGCAGCTTGGGGGGGCAGCACACTGAAGCTTTCTTT.

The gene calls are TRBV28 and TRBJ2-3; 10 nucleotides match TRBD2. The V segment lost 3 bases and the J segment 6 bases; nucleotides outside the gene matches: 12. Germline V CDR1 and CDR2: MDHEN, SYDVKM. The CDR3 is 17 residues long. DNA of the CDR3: TGTGCCAGCAGTTTCGGGAGTAGCGGGGGGATGGGGGATACGCAGTATTTT. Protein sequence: CASSFGSSGGMGDTQYF.

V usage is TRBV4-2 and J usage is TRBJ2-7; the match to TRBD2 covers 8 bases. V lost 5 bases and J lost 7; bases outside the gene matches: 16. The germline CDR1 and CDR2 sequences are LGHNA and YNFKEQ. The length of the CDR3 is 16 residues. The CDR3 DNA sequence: TGTGCCAGCAGCTACCAAGCGGGAGACCCGCTGGGGGAGCAGTACTTC. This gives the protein CASSYQAGDPLGEQYF.

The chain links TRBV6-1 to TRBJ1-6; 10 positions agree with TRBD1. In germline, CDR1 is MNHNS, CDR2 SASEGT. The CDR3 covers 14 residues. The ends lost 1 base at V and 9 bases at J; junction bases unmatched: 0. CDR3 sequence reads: CASSEGQGASPLHF. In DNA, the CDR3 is TGTGCCAGCAGTGAAGGACAGGGGGCTTCACCCCTCCACTTT.

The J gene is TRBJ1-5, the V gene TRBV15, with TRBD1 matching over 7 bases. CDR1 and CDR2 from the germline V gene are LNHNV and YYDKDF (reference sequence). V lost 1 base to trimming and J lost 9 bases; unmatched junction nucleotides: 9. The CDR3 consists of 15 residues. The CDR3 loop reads CATSRGRQGLGPQHF. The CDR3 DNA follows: TGTGCCACCAGCAGAGGGAGACAGGGACTTGGGCCCCAGCATTTT.

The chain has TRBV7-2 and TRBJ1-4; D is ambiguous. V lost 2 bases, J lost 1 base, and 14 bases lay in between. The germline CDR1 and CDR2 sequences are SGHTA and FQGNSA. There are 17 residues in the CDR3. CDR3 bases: TGTGCCAGCAGCTTAATTCTACCGGGGTTAACTAATGAAAAACTGTTTTTT. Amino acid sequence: CASSLILPGLTNEKLFF.

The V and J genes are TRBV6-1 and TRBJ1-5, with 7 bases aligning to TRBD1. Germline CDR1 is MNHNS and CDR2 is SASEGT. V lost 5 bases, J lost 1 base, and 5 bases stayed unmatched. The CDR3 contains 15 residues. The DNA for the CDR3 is TGTGCCAGCAGTCCCGGGACAGTGAGCAATCAGCCCCAGCATTTT. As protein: CASSPGTVSNQPQHF.

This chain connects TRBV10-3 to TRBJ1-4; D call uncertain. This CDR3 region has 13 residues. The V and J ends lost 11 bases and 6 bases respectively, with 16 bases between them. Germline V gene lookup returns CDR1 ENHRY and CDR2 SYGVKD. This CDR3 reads CAVNGGRDEKLFF. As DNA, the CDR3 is TGTGCCGTCAACGGAGGGCGGGATGAAAAACTGTTTTTT.

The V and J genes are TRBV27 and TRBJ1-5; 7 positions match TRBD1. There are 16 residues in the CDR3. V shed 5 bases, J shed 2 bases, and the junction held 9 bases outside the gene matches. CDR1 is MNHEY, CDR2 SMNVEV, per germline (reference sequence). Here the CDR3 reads CASSTQGGAGNQPQHF. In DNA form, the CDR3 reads TGTGCCAGCAGTACCCAGGGGGGAGCGGGCAATCAGCCCCAGCATTTT.

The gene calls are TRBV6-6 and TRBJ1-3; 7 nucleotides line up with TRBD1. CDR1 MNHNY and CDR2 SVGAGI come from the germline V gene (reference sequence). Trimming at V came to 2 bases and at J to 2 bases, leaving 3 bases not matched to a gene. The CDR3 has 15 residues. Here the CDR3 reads CASSYPGTAGNTIYF. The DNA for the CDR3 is TGTGCCAGCAGTTACCCAGGGACAGCTGGAAACACCATATATTTT.

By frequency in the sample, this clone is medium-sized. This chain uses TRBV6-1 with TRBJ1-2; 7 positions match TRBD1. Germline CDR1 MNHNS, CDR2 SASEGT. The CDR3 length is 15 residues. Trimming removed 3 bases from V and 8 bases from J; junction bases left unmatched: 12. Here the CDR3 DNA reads TGTGCCAGCAGTGAGATCGGCGACAGGGTTTGGGGCTACACCTTC. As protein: CASSEIGDRVWGYTF.

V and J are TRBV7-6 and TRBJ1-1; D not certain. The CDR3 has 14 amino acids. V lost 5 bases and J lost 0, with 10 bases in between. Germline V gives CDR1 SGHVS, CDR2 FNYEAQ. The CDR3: CASSPTVMNTEAFF. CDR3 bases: TGTGCCAGCAGCCCAACTGTTATGAACACTGAAGCTTTCTTT.

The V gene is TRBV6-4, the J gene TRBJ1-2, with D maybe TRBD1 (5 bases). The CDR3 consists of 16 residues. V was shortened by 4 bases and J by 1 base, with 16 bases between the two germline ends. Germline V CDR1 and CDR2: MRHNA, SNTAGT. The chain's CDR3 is CASSGQGVGINYGYTF. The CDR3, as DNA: TGTGCCAGCAGTGGTCAGGGCGTGGGGATTAACTATGGCTACACCTTC.

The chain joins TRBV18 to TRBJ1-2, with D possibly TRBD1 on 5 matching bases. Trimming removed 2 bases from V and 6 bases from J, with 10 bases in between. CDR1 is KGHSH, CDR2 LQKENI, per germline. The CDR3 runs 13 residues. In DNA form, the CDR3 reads TGTGCCAGCTCACCAGATCGCAGGGATGGCTACACCTTC. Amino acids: CASSPDRRDGYTF.

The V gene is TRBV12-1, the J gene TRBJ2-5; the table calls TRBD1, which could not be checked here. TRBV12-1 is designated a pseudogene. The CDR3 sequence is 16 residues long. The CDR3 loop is CASSFLFDRAFETQYF. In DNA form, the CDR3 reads TGTGCCAGCAGCTTTTTGTTCGACAGGGCGTTCGAGACCCAGTACTTC.

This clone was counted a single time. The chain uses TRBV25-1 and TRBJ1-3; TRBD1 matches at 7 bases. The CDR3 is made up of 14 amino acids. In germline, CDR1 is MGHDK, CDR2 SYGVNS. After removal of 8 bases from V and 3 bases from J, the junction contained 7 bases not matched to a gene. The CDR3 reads CASGNAGGGNTIYF. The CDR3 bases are TGTGCCAGCGGGAACGCAGGGGGTGGAAACACCATATATTTT.

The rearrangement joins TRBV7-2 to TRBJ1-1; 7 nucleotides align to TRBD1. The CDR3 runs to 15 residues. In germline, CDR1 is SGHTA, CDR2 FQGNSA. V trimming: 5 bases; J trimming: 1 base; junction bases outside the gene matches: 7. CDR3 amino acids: CASSTPTGTNTEAFF. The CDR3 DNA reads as TGTGCCAGCAGCACTCCGACAGGGACGAACACTGAAGCTTTCTTT.

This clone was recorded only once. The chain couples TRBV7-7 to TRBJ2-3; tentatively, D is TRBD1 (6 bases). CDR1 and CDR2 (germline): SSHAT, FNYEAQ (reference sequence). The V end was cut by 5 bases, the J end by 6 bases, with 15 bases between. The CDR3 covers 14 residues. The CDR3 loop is CASSPDRLPDTQYF. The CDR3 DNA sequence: TGTGCCAGCAGCCCGGACAGACTACCGGATACGCAGTATTTT. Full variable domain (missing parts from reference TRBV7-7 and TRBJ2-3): GAGVSQSPRYKVTKRGQDVTLRCDPISSHATLYWYQQALGQGPEFLTYFNYEAQPDKSGLPSDRFSAERPEGSISTLTIQRTEQRDSAMYRCASSPDRLPDTQYFGPGTRLTVL.

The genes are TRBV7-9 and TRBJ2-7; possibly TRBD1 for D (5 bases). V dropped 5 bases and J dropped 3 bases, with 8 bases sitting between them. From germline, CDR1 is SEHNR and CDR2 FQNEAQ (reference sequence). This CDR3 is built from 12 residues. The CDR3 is CASSQGDYEQYF. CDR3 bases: TGTGCCAGCAGCCAAGGGGACTACGAGCAGTACTTC. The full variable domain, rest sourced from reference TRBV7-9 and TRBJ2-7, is DTGVSQNPRHKITKRGQNVTFRCDPISEHNRLYWYRQTLGQGPEFLTYFQNEAQLEKSRLLSDRFSAERPKGSFSTLEIQRTEQGDSAMYLCASSQGDYEQYFGPGTRLTVT.

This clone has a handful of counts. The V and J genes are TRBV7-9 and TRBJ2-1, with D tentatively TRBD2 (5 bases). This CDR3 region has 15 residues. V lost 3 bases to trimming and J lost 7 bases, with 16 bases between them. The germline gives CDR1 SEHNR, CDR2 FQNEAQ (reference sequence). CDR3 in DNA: TGTGCCAGCAGCTTTTCCCCGGGGATAGGGAATGAGCAGTTCTTC. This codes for CASSFSPGIGNEQFF.

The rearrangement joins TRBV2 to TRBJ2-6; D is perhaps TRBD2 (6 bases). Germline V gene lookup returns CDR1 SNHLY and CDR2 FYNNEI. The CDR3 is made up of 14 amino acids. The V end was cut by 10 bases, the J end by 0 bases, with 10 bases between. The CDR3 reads CAIGGRSGANVLTF. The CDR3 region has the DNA TGTGCCATCGGGGGTCGCTCTGGGGCCAACGTCCTGACTTTC.

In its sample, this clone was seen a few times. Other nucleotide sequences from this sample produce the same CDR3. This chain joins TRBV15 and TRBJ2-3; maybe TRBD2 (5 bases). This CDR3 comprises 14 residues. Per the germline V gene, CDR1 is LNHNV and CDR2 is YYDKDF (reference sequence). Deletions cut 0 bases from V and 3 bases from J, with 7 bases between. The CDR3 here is CATSRDRGTDTQYF. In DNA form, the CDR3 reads TGTGCCACCAGCAGAGATCGAGGGACAGATACGCAGTATTTT.

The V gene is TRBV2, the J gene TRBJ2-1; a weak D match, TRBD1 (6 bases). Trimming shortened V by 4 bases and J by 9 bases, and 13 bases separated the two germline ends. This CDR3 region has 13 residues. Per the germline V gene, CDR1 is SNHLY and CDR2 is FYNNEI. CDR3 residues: CASSAALRGEQFF. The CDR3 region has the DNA TGTGCCAGCAGTGCGGCCCTCAGGGGTGAGCAGTTCTTC. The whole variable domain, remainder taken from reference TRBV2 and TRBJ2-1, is EPEVTQTPSHQVTQMGQEVILRCVPISNHLYFYWYRQILGQKVEFLVSFYNNEISEKSEIFDDQFSVERPDGSNFTLKIRSTKLEDSAMYFCASSAALRGEQFFGPGTRLTVL.